What follows describes a single T cell receptor (beta chain). Its antigen target is currently unknown. There are no base qualities to consult, and no much larger clone falls within one base. The data originate from a study of Ad26.COV2.S vaccination and SARS-CoV-2 variants (dated by TCRdb to the early 2020s). About the full investigation: Vaccine-arm donors came from COV1001, a multicentre, randomized, double-blind, placebo-controlled phase I-IIa trial of Ad26.COV2.S in healthy adults. Ad26.COV2.S was administered intramuscularly at 5 x 10^10 or 1 x 10^11 viral particles, either as a single shot or as two shots given 56 days apart. TCRbeta repertoire sequencing was used to assess the specificity and breadth of SARS-CoV-2-reactive T cell receptors after Ad26.COV2.S vaccination. The TCR-sequenced set comprised approximately 30 samples: some 19 Ad26.COV2.S vaccine recipients, 5 placebo recipients and 8 SARS-CoV-2 convalescent individuals. Trial participants were randomized into five groups of five, in which low-dose or high-dose Ad26.COV2.S was given once or twice, or placebo was given on both occasions. Blinding of investigators to trial group allocation was maintained during experiments and outcome assessment.

Overall study outcomes, separate from this receptor: After vaccination, spike-specific CD8+ and CD4+ T cell responses were reported to show substantial breadth. Vaccine and placebo recipients had similar non-spike TCR breadth, a finding consistent with the vaccine containing only spike. The authors noted that total T cell responses may have been underestimated by the TCR breadth and depth analyses. The study lacked the statistical power to compare responses across vaccine doses or regimens. Ad26.COV2.S recipients had higher spike-specific TCR breadth than placebo recipients (P = 0.0014).

The sample's treatment or condition label, decoded: around 19 received Ad26.COV2.S at low or high dose, single or two shots; roughly five received placebo; per-sample allocation not given. For vaccine and placebo recipients, the sequenced repertoires came from samples collected on day 63 after the first injection. In Cohort 1b, about 25 adults aged 18-55 years were enrolled at a single site in Boston, USA, between 29 July and 7 August 2020. Ad26.COV2.S was a replication-incompetent adenovirus type 26 vector expressing a prefusion-stabilized SARS-CoV-2 spike protein from the original Wuhan strain. Deletion took 5 bases off V and 4 bases off J, with a span of 6 bases between the germline ends. Looking up the germline V gene yields CDR1 SGHAT and CDR2 FQNNGV. Measured from the cysteine to the phenylalanine, the CDR3 is 11 residues long. Only the CDR3 DNA stays, 33 bases, in frame from base 1. The immunoSEQ Assay was used to sequence TCRbeta CDR3 regions. After extraction, genomic DNA underwent amplification by bias-controlled multiplex PCR, followed by high-throughput sequencing. On the authors' methods: To quantify the absolute abundance of every unique TCRbeta CDR3 region, sequences were collapsed and filtered. T cell fraction was estimated by normalizing TCRbeta template counts to usable DNA, which was measured by amplifying reference genes present in all nucleated cells. Repertoire TCRs were annotated as SARS-CoV-2-specific when V gene, CDR3 amino acid sequence and J gene were exactly matched to a known reactive TCR set. The reference SARS-CoV-2 TCR set came from MIRA and was filtered for enrichment in COVID-19-positive ImmuneCODE repertoires, removing public or cross-reactive TCRs. Using the MIRA antigens, annotated TCRs were further analysed by specific ORF or by position within an ORF. Breadth was defined as annotated unique rearrangements over total unique productive rearrangements; depth was the summed frequency of those rearrangements. Two-sided Wilcoxon rank-sum tests were used to compare TCR breadth between groups. This is the immuneACCESS table as TCRdb keeps it, with only in-frame sequences that have V and J called. A part of the clones is gone; compared with another copy, unresolved V genes explain less than half, and the rest is unexplained. Clone size and the V and J calls come from that table; the DNA yielded D and trimming. The sample table records about 320,000 clones; approximately 86% of these occur just once. The ten most abundant clones make up around 2% of the sample.

The specimen comprised peripheral blood, sampled in a trial of Ad26.COV2.S vaccine versus placebo. Recombination joined TRBV11-2 with TRBJ2-7; there is no confident call for the D gene. The sequence derives from a person between 18 and 59 years old who received the Ad26.COV2.S COVID-19 vaccine or a placebo. The nucleotide sequence reads TGTGCCAGCAGCGTCCAATACGAGCAGTACTTC. It specifies CASSVQYEQYF.